This T cell receptor beta chain came from a study of blood T cell repertoires in COVID-19. Study context: The origin of the acute and convalescent COVID-19 samples was the United States, Italy and Spain.

Only one count was recorded for this clone. Participants were aged about 18 to 100 years, lived in under 30 US areas, and enrolled virtually. Cohorts were determined from participant-reported clinical history. Cohort 3 donors were reported recovered after two negative PCRs, clearance, or symptom resolution. Germline lookup yields CDR1 LNHDA and CDR2 SQIVND (reference sequence). Between the trimmed V and J ends, which lost 6 bases and 8 bases, there was a span of 16 bases. CDR3 size: 14 residues. Assay: immunoSEQ multiplex PCR; the TCRdb copy retains only in-frame clones and omits some. The sample contains approximately 400,000 clones, under 85% of which appear only once.

Sequencing was performed on PBMCs or T cells enriched from blood (not recorded which). The chain has TRBV19 and TRBJ1-4; a possible D gene is TRBD1 (5 bases). The origin of this receptor is a woman aged 50 to 65 who had recovered from COVID-19. The CDR3 coding sequence is TGTGCCAGTAGCCAAAATCTGGGGCCGGAAAAACTGTTTTTT. This sequence encodes CASSQNLGPEKLFF.